Listed here are 9 T cell receptor beta chains from one sample, sequenced in a study of shared clonotypes between healthy human individuals. Clones were read by immunoSEQ multiplex PCR, and TCRdb kept only the in-frame ones, dropping some. The table shows around 480,000 clones, with roughly 85% occurring only once. The sample comprised PBMCs. Every receptor here comes from a woman aged 40 to 50 in good health. Some clones in this sample may be carry-over from other donors' samples.

The J gene is TRBJ1-4, the V gene TRBV7-2; unclear D gene. Germline values: CDR1 SGHTA, CDR2 FQGNSA. Trimming left V 3 bases short and J 5 bases short, with 7 bases between. The CDR3 runs 13 residues. CDR3 protein: CASSFSGNEKLFF. CDR3 coding DNA: TGTGCCAGCAGCTTCTCCGGGAATGAAAAACTGTTTTTT.

The chain employs TRBV28 and TRBJ2-5, with D perhaps being TRBD1 or TRBD2 (5 bases each). The J call may not be correct, given that the DNA end is closer to TRBJ2-7. The CDR3 spans 13 residues. Germline-derived CDR1 and CDR2 are MDHEN and SYDVKM. The CDR3 loop is CASMTRGTYEQYF. The CDR3 coding sequence is TGTGCCAGCATGACGAGGGGTACCTACGAGCAGTACTTC.

The V gene is TRBV4-1, the J gene TRBJ2-1, with D unresolved. Trimming cost V 1 base and J 3 bases, with 10 bases left between them. The length of the CDR3 is 15 residues. Germline loops: CDR1 MGHRA, CDR2 YSYEKL. CDR3 sequence (DNA): TGCGCCAGCAGCCAAGTTCCGGTAATCTACAATGAGCAGTTCTTC. Amino acid sequence: CASSQVPVIYNEQFF.

V is TRBV29-1 and J is TRBJ1-2, with 9 bases matching TRBD1. The germline V gene has CDR1 SQVTM and CDR2 ANQGSEA. The CDR3 is made up of 15 amino acids. V shed 1 base and J 4 bases; nucleotides not matched to a gene: 7. CDR3 sequence: CSVEGDRESFYGYTF. CDR3 DNA sequence: TGCAGCGTTGAAGGGGACAGGGAGTCCTTCTATGGCTACACCTTC.

This chain connects TRBV15 to TRBJ1-3, with no clear D. CDR1 and CDR2 from the germline V gene are LNHNV and YYDKDF (reference sequence). V was cut by 3 bases and J by 0 bases, with 15 bases left in between. This CDR3 region has 17 residues. The CDR3 spells CATSSELGLYSGNTIYF. The CDR3 DNA is TGTGCCACCAGCAGTGAACTTGGACTTTACTCTGGAAACACCATATATTTT.

Points on this clone: At the DNA level, this CDR3 is encoded by other sequences in the same sample as well. The gene calls are TRBV2 and TRBJ2-1; TRBD2 agrees at 9 bases. The CDR3 totals 14 residues. Germline V gene sequence: CDR1 SNHLY, CDR2 FYNNEI. V was clipped by 8 bases and J by 4 bases; unmatched bases: 6. CDR3 DNA sequence: TGTGCCAGCTCCGGGACTAGCAGATACAATGAGCAGTTCTTC. Residues: CASSGTSRYNEQFF. The variable domain in full, with the rest retrieved from reference TRBV2 and TRBJ2-1, is EPEVTQTPSHQVTQMGQEVILRCVPISNHLYFYWYRQILGQKVEFLVSFYNNEISEKSEIFDDQFSVERPDGSNFTLKIRSTKLEDSAMYFCASSGTSRYNEQFFGPGTRLTVL.

V is TRBV9 and J is TRBJ2-3; D uncertain. Trimming stripped 0 bases from V and 6 bases from J, with 8 bases between. Germline lookup yields CDR1 SGDLS and CDR2 YYNGEE. The CDR3 is 13 amino acids. The CDR3 coding sequence is TGTGCCAGCAGCGTAGAAAGTCTCGATACGCAGTATTTT. It codes for CASSVESLDTQYF.

This clone was seen a few times. The rearrangement joins TRBV27 to TRBJ2-1, with D maybe TRBD2 (6 bases). V was shortened by 4 bases and J by 3 bases, with 16 bases between the two germline ends. The CDR3 is 16 amino acids. Germline V gene data show CDR1 as MNHEY and CDR2 as SMNVEV (reference sequence). CDR3 protein: CASSSRGAQYYNEQFF. The CDR3, as DNA: TGTGCCAGCAGTTCTCGCGGGGCCCAATACTACAATGAGCAGTTCTTC.

The J gene is TRBJ2-3, the V gene TRBV9, with TRBD2 as a possible D gene (5 bases). This CDR3 region has 12 residues. Per the germline V gene, CDR1 is SGDLS and CDR2 is YYNGEE. V shed 5 bases and J shed 2 bases, with 6 bases lying between them. CDR3 sequence: CASSSVTDTQYF. Here the CDR3 DNA reads TGTGCCAGCAGTAGCGTCACAGATACGCAGTATTTT.